The 29 T cell receptor beta chains below all came from one sample that was sequenced in a study of identical twins. Using its own MiXCR run on the 5' RACE reads, TCRdb lists one record per CDR3 protein. The table has about 660,000 distinct CDR3 sequences, around 8.3% seen once. The same data also went into a second study, on yellow fever vaccine responses in identical twins.

The sample taken for sequencing was PBMCs. Source of these receptors: a woman between 18 and 29 years old in good health.

This clonotype was recorded a few times. The rearrangement links TRBV4-2 to TRBJ2-2, with 7 bases fitting TRBD1. V trimming: 4 bases; J trimming: 7 bases; junction bases outside the gene matches: 12. Per germline, CDR1 LGHNA and CDR2 YNFKEQ. The CDR3 spans 16 residues. CDR3 sequence reads: CASSPQGVREGGELFF. The CDR3 region has the DNA TGTGCCAGCAGCCCGCAGGGGGTTCGGGAAGGCGGGGAGCTGTTTTTT.

This clonotype was seen at least ten times. V usage is TRBV15 and J usage is TRBJ2-7, with 8 bases fitting TRBD1. Losses at the gene ends were 1 base for V and 2 bases for J; bases not matched to a gene: 4. There are 15 residues in the CDR3. In germline, CDR1 is LNHNV, CDR2 YYDKDF (reference sequence). The DNA of the CDR3 is TGTGCCACCAGCAGAGGGACAGGGAACCCCTACGAGCAGTACTTC. It is translated as CATSRGTGNPYEQYF. Supplemented by reference TRBV15 and TRBJ2-7, the full variable domain reads DAMVIQNPRYQVTQFGKPVTLSCSQTLNHNVMYWYQQKSSQAPKLLFHYYDKDFNNEADTPDNFQSRRPNTSFCFLDIRSPGLGDTAMYLCATSRGTGNPYEQYFGPGTRLTVT.

The V and J genes are TRBV20-1 and TRBJ2-1, with 7 bases matching TRBD2. Germline trimming cut 0 bases from V and 3 bases from J; bases unmatched to any gene: 11. The length of the CDR3 is 17 residues. Germline CDR1 is DFQATT and CDR2 is SNEGSKA (reference sequence). This CDR3 is CSARDPRLADFYNEQFF. In nucleotides, the CDR3 is TGCAGTGCTAGAGACCCGAGGCTAGCGGATTTCTACAATGAGCAGTTCTTC.

As to this clonotype: At one of its ends the junction is not consistent with the germline gene, which may arise from a read error. The V call is TRBV7-9, the J call TRBJ2-5; perhaps TRBD1 as D (6 bases). This CDR3 spans 15 amino acids. From germline, CDR1 is SEHNR and CDR2 FQNEAQ (reference sequence). CDR3 bases: TGTGCCAGCAGCTTCTGGACAGCGCACCAAGAGACCCGGTACTTC. Its translation is CASSFWTAHQETRYF.

This clonotype has more than one count but fewer than ten. The chain links TRBV5-1 to TRBJ2-6, with D tentatively TRBD1 (6 bases). This CDR3 has 16 amino acids. V lost 0 bases and J 4 bases, leaving 11 bases between the germline ends. Per the germline V gene, CDR1 is SGHRS and CDR2 is YFSETQ. The CDR3 here is CASSLGQAEGANVLTF. Here the CDR3 DNA reads TGCGCCAGCAGCTTGGGACAGGCGGAGGGGGCCAACGTCCTGACTTTC. Full variable domain (rest looked up from reference TRBV5-1 and TRBJ2-6): KAGVTQTPRYLIKTRGQQVTLSCSPISGHRSVSWYQQTPGQGLQFLFEYFSETQRNKGNFPGRFSGRQFSNSRSEMNVSTLELGDSALYLCASSLGQAEGANVLTFGAGSRLTVL.

For the CDR3, the DNA is TGTGCCAGCAGTTCCGCCCTAGGGACTCGCGTCGTGAACGAGCAGTACTTC. It specifies CASSSALGTRVVNEQYF. The rearrangement uses TRBV27 and TRBJ2-7; a possible D gene is TRBD2 (6 bases). This CDR3 comprises 17 residues. Between the trimmed V and J ends, which lost 4 bases and 5 bases, there was a span of 24 bases. CDR1 and CDR2 (germline): MNHEY, SMNVEV (reference sequence).

This CDR3 is CASSPPWGLRETYEQYF. In DNA, the CDR3 is TGTGCCAGCAGTCCTCCCTGGGGACTTAGAGAGACCTACGAGCAGTACTTC. V is TRBV28 and J is TRBJ2-7; a possible D gene is TRBD2 (6 bases). CDR1 is MDHEN and CDR2 is SYDVKM in the germline V gene. This CDR3 contains 17 residues. The V gene lost 5 bases and the J gene lost 2 bases, with 22 bases spanning the gap.

The chain combines TRBV24-1 with TRBJ2-6, with 8 bases fitting TRBD2. CDR3 length equals 17 residues. V lost 3 bases, J lost 0 bases, and 3 bases stayed unmatched. In germline, CDR1 is KGHDR, CDR2 SFDVKD. The CDR3 bases are TGTGCCACCAGTGATAAGCGGGGGACCTCTGGGGCCAACGTCCTGACTTTC. It yields the protein CATSDKRGTSGANVLTF.

This clonotype was seen more than once but under ten times. This chain joins TRBV29-1 and TRBJ2-1; D gene ambiguous. Germline CDR1 reads SQVTM; CDR2 reads ANQGSEA. This CDR3 is built from 14 residues. V lost 3 bases, J lost 6 bases, and 15 bases lay in between. The CDR3 sequence: CSVDDSQSSNEQFF. CDR3 bases: TGCAGCGTTGACGACTCCCAGTCGAGCAATGAGCAGTTCTTC.

This clonotype was recorded a few times. This chain links TRBV4-2 with TRBJ1-2; 7 bases align to TRBD1. The length of the CDR3 is 14 residues. The germline V gene encodes CDR1 LGHNA and CDR2 YNFKEQ. V trimming: 8 bases; J trimming: 7 bases; junction bases outside the gene matches: 13. The CDR3: CASRAGQSPPGYTF. CDR3 nucleotide sequence: TGTGCCAGCCGCGCGGGACAGTCCCCCCCTGGCTACACCTTC.

The chain employs TRBV2 and TRBJ2-7; D gene ambiguous. The V gene lost 7 bases and the J gene lost 0 bases, with 7 bases spanning the gap. CDR3 length: 12 amino acids. The germline V gene has CDR1 SNHLY and CDR2 FYNNEI. This chain's CDR3 is CASINISYEQYF. The CDR3 region has the DNA TGTGCCAGCATCAACATCTCCTACGAGCAGTACTTC.

The chain couples TRBV6-1 to TRBJ2-7; D possibly corresponds to TRBD1 (6 bases). The CDR3 runs to 15 residues. V was trimmed by 6 bases and J by 5 bases, leaving 20 bases between them. Germline values: CDR1 MNHNS, CDR2 SASEGT. The CDR3 nucleotides are TGTGCCAGCAGGCTCCAGAGTACTGGGGACAACGAGCAGTACTTC. Translation gives CASRLQSTGDNEQYF.

This clonotype was picked up many times. The genes are TRBV6-1 and TRBJ2-7; possibly TRBD1 for D (6 bases). Trimming cost V 5 bases and J 0 bases, with 8 bases left between them. The CDR3 spans 13 residues. Germline V CDR1 and CDR2: MNHNS, SASEGT. CDR3 residues: CASSRTASYEQYF. CDR3 nucleotides: TGTGCCAGCAGTCGGACAGCCTCCTACGAGCAGTACTTC.

This clonotype was seen at least ten times. V gene TRBV24-1 combines with J gene TRBJ2-3; the D gene is possibly TRBD2 (5 bases). V lost 3 bases and J 4 bases, leaving 10 bases between the germline ends. The CDR3 runs to 14 residues. The germline V gene encodes CDR1 KGHDR and CDR2 SFDVKD. Here the CDR3 DNA reads TGTGCCACCAGTGATCCTAGCAGTCCAGATACGCAGTATTTT. Amino acids: CATSDPSSPDTQYF.

This clonotype was seen only a few times. CDR3 nucleotides: TGTGCCAGCAGTTCGACCGGGACCGACGATGGTGGCTACACCTTC. Translating it yields CASSSTGTDDGGYTF. The J gene is TRBJ1-2, the V gene TRBV12-3 or TRBV12-4, with D possibly matching TRBD1 (5 bases). V lost 4 bases and J 7 bases, leaving 19 bases between the germline ends. This CDR3 spans 15 amino acids.

The V call is TRBV6-2 or TRBV6-3, the J call TRBJ2-7; D remains ambiguous. CDR3 size: 12 residues. CDR1 is MNHEY, CDR2 SVGEGT, per germline. V shed 8 bases and J shed 2 bases, with 10 bases lying between them. CDR3 amino acids: CASAAPTYEQYF. The CDR3 DNA reads as TGTGCCAGCGCAGCGCCTACCTACGAGCAGTACTTC.

The chain joins TRBV3-1 to TRBJ2-6, with D uncertain. This CDR3 has 11 residues. Germline V gene lookup returns CDR1 LGHDT and CDR2 YNNKEL (reference sequence). The ends were cut back, 1 base at V and 12 bases at J, with 4 bases in the middle. CDR3 sequence reads: CASSQVSVLTF. The CDR3 DNA follows: TGTGCCAGCAGCCAAGTGTCCGTCCTGACTTTC.

In its sample, this clonotype was seen many times. The chain combines TRBV5-1 with TRBJ2-3, with D perhaps TRBD2 (6 bases). V lost 3 bases to trimming and J lost 5 bases, with 19 bases between them. This CDR3 has 16 residues. Looked up from germline, CDR1 is SGHRS and CDR2 is YFSETQ. Here the CDR3 DNA reads TGCGCCAGCAGCTATAGACTAGTCCCTAGTAAAGATACGCAGTATTTT. Encoded protein: CASSYRLVPSKDTQYF.

The genes are TRBV20-1 and TRBJ2-1; 9 bases line up with TRBD2. CDR3 length: 13 residues. Germline CDR1 and CDR2: DFQATT and SNEGSKA (reference sequence). The V gene end was trimmed by 1 base and the J gene end by 7 bases; junction bases not matched to a gene: 2. CDR3 in amino acids: CSARGTSANEQFF. CDR3 DNA sequence: TGCAGTGCTAGAGGGACTAGCGCGAATGAGCAGTTCTTC.

In this sample, this clonotype turned up a few times. V gene TRBV20-1 combines with J gene TRBJ2-7; D perhaps matches TRBD1 (6 bases). This CDR3 region has 15 residues. V was pared by 3 bases and J by 1 base, with 16 bases between. Germline values: CDR1 DFQATT, CDR2 SNEGSKA (reference sequence). The DNA of the CDR3 is TGCAGTGCTAGTAATCCAGGGACATGGTCCTACGAGCAGTACTTC. Encoded protein: CSASNPGTWSYEQYF.

This clonotype was observed a handful of times. This chain connects TRBV28 to TRBJ2-4; a weak D match, TRBD2 (6 bases). Germline assignment: CDR1 MDHEN and CDR2 SYDVKM. This CDR3 is 14 amino acids long. V was trimmed by 3 bases and J by 2 bases, leaving 8 bases between them. CDR3 sequence reads: CASSLGLSKNIQYF. CDR3 bases: TGTGCCAGCAGTTTGGGACTTTCCAAAAACATTCAGTACTTC.

This clonotype has only a few counts. The chain has TRBV20-1 and TRBJ2-5, with D unresolved. The CDR3 is made up of 13 amino acids. V lost 7 bases to trimming and J lost 5 bases, with 17 bases between them. Germline CDR1 reads DFQATT; CDR2 reads SNEGSKA (reference sequence). This CDR3 is CSDQARMWETQYF. The CDR3, as DNA: TGCAGTGATCAAGCTCGGATGTGGGAGACCCAGTACTTC.

V usage is TRBV4-3 and J usage is TRBJ2-1, with 8 bases identical to TRBD2. Germline CDR1 is LGHNA and CDR2 is YSLEER. J gave up 0 bases and V 0 bases, and 13 bases lay outside the gene matches. The CDR3 totals 20 residues. Here the CDR3 DNA reads TGCGCCAGCAGCCAAGATGAGGTGACTAGCGACACGAGCTCCTACAATGAGCAGTTCTTC. Translated: CASSQDEVTSDTSSYNEQFF.

This clonotype has at least ten counts. The chain combines TRBV28 with TRBJ2-1; tentatively, D is TRBD1 (5 bases). The germline CDR1 and CDR2 sequences are MDHEN and SYDVKM. V shed 2 bases and J shed 7 bases, with 21 bases lying between them. This CDR3 comprises 17 residues. The CDR3 loop reads CASSLSGVRALWNEQFF. In DNA, the CDR3 is TGTGCCAGCAGTTTAAGTGGCGTCAGGGCTTTATGGAATGAGCAGTTCTTC.

This clonotype was seen a handful of times. The J gene is TRBJ2-7, the V gene TRBV4-1; 10 bases map to TRBD2. This CDR3 has 15 amino acids. Germline lookup yields CDR1 MGHRA and CDR2 YSYEKL. V shed 2 bases, J shed 4 bases, and the junction held 5 bases outside the gene matches. The CDR3: CASSQTGLATYEQYF. CDR3 DNA: TGCGCCAGCAGCCAAACGGGACTAGCGACTTACGAGCAGTACTTC.

The V and J genes are TRBV19 and TRBJ2-5; 10 bases align to TRBD2. V trimming: 5 bases; J trimming: 13 bases; junction bases outside the gene matches: 7. Per germline, CDR1 LNHDA and CDR2 SQIVND (reference sequence). The CDR3 is 12 amino acids. CDR3 loop: CASSALGLAMYF. The DNA of the CDR3 is TGTGCCAGTAGTGCTTTGGGACTAGCGATGTACTTC.

Concerning this clonotype: This may come from a read error, since a much larger clone is one base off. V gene TRBV28 combines with J gene TRBJ2-7; D may correspond to TRBD1 or TRBD2 (5 bases each). Trimming pared 10 bases from V and 3 bases from J, leaving 19 bases between. Looked up from germline, CDR1 is MDHEN and CDR2 is SYDVKM. The CDR3 spans 14 residues. The CDR3 DNA reads as TGTGCCACCAGCCCCCCAGGGACCAACTACGAGCAGTACTTC. Encoded protein: CATSPPGTNYEQYF. Full variable domain (remainder filled in from reference TRBV28 and TRBJ2-7): DVKVTQSSRYLVKRTGEKVFLECVQDMDHENMFWYRQDPGLGLRLIYFSYDVKMKEKGDIPEGYSVSREKKERFSLILESASTNQTSMYLCATSPPGTNYEQYFGPGTRLTVT.

V is TRBV5-1 and J is TRBJ1-2; a weak D match, TRBD1 (5 bases). Germline V gene lookup returns CDR1 SGHRS and CDR2 YFSETQ. V was pared by 5 bases and J by 6 bases, with 29 bases between. The CDR3 loop spans 18 amino acids. CDR3 in DNA: TGCGCCAGCAGTGGGCCGTACTTCGAGGCAGGGCTGGTGGATGGCTACACCTTC. It encodes CASSGPYFEAGLVDGYTF.

About this clonotype itself: It may be a read error: a sequence one base away is much more abundant. This sequence joins TRBV5-1 and TRBJ2-6; D not resolved. The ends were cut back, 1 base at V and 3 bases at J, with 2 bases in the middle. This CDR3 spans 13 amino acids. CDR1 SGHRS and CDR2 YFSETQ come from the germline V gene. CDR3 sequence reads: CASSLIGANVLTF. Written as DNA, the CDR3 is TGCGCCAGCAGCTTGATTGGGGCCAACGTCCTGACTTTC.